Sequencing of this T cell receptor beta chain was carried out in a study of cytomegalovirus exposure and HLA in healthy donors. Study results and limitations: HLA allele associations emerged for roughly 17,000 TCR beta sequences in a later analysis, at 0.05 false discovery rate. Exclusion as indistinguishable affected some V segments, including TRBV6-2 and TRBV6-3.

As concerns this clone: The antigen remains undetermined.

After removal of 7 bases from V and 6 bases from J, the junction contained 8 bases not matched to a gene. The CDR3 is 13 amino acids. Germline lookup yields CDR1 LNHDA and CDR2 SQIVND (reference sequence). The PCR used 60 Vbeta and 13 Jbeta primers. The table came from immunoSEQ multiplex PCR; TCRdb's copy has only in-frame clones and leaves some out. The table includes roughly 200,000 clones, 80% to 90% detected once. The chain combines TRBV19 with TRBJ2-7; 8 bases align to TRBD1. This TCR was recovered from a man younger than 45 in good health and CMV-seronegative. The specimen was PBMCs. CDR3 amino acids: CASKRTGRGEQYF. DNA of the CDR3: TGTGCCAGTAAAAGGACAGGGAGAGGCGAGCAGTACTTC.